This TCR beta chain appears in the sequencing data of a study of cytomegalovirus exposure and HLA in healthy donors. Per germline, CDR1 MNHEY and CDR2 SVGAGI. The V and J ends lost 5 bases and 12 bases respectively, with 16 bases between them. The length of the CDR3 is 12 residues. In the PCR, 60 Vbeta and 13 Jbeta primers were used. Sequencing used immunoSEQ multiplex PCR; TCRdb keeps in-frame clones, though not all of them. The sample carries about 190,000 clones, 81% recorded once. Points from the study as a whole: It was likely that a cluster of highly shared sequence variants was a sequencing artifact.

Of note for this clone: Its specificity is not known.

The chain employs TRBV6-5 and TRBJ1-1, with D possibly TRBD1 on 6 matching bases. The clonotype originates from a man in his forties in good health and CMV-seropositive. The source material was PBMCs. CDR3 amino acids: CASSGTGSLPFF. CDR3 sequence (DNA): TGTGCCAGCAGTGGAACAGGGAGTTTGCCTTTCTTT.